This T cell receptor beta chain came from a study of vaccination effects on CD4 cells after COVID-19. The study, taken as a whole, reports: The study, lacking early post-infection timepoints, had few convalescent patients. Clones arising from infection and from vaccination showed marked clonal contraction late after vaccination.

Ahead of sequencing, the ViraFEST assay grew antigen-specific CD4+ T cells using viral peptide pools. Following an approximately 9-day culture, CD4+ T cells were purified. Vaccinated recipients, who were negative for nucleocapsid antibodies, had no history of SARS-CoV-2 infection. Each well held some 2.2 million PBMC cultured with about 10 ug/ml peptides and about 10 IU/ml IL-2. Cells had half their medium changed to IL-2 medium on days 3 and 7. Clones were sequenced by immunoSEQ multiplex PCR, and TCRdb holds only the in-frame ones, with some missing. The sample lists about 28,000 clones, under 85% occurring once. With regard to this clone: The antigen is unknown.

The sample in question was CD4+ T cells from PBMCs cultured with SARS-CoV-2 spike peptides, obtained before COVID-19 vaccination. This sequence originates from a human donor who received a COVID-19 vaccine.

CDR3 region: CASSPRDPPYEQYF. The CDR3 DNA reads as TGTGCCAGCTCACCACGGGACCCACCCTACGAGCAGTACTTC. The rearrangement links TRBV18 to TRBJ2-7, with D perhaps assigned TRBD1 or TRBD2 (5 bases each). V lost 1 base and J lost 2, with 9 bases in between. CDR3 length: 14 residues. Germline V gives CDR1 KGHSH, CDR2 LQKENI.